This T cell receptor (beta chain) was captured by sequencing in a study of CD8+CD57+ T cells in acquired aplastic anemia listed by TCRdb under 2018. Concerning the study at large: Extracted DNA from sorted CD4+ and CD8+ cells averaged 3.2 ug, ranging from about 0.17 to 27.4 ug. CD8+CD57+ expansion was defined as frequency above the mean frequency observed in healthy subjects. What the work shows at the level of the full study, not this receptor alone: CD8+ Simpson's diversity did not differ significantly between patients and healthy controls (P=0.060). Some 30 CD8+ CDR3 sequences were shared between patients and controls but appeared highly expressed in patients and within their immunodominant clones.

Genomic DNA was used as template for profiling of TCR beta VDJ combinations and CDR3 sequences. TCR repertoire sequencing was run on an Illumina HiSeq 2000. The original methods were these. Repertoires were assessed using TRBV/TRBJ rearrangement plots, CDR3 size and DJ length profiles, and Simpson's diversity index. The most abundant DNA sequence in the deep sequencing data was taken as the immunodominant clone. CDR3 amino acid sequences were checked for sharing between subjects and were compared against published repertoires and the VDJdb database. In-frame beta chains were kept once TCRdb had trimmed the public reads at Q25 with fastp and called clones with MiXCR. Merged by CDR3 protein, the rows form single entries marked with the most common genes and DNA. In this record, the V and J calls reflect TCRdb's handling and not the investigators' own analysis. This sample gives roughly 170,000 distinct CDR3 sequences in total; 45% to 60% of them show up just once. The ten biggest clones cover approximately 13% of the sample.

For CDR1 and CDR2, the germline V gene lists ENHRY and SYGVKD. Deletion took 6 bases off V and 3 bases off J, with a span of 14 bases between the germline ends. The CDR3 runs 14 residues from the cysteine to the phenylalanine. Solely the CDR3 DNA is kept, with 42 bases framed from the first base. Patients chosen for sequencing had shown expansion of CD8+CD57+ cells by flow cytometry. Severe acquired aplastic anemia was diagnosed in all patients according to International Study of Aplastic Anemia and Agranulocytosis and Camitta criteria. No therapy had been received by the patients at the time of blood sampling. The study deep-sequenced TCR repertoires of sorted CD4+ and CD8+ blood T cells from severe aplastic anemia patients and healthy subjects. Patients were enrolled under clinicaltrials.gov protocols 00001620, 01623167, 00001397, 00071045, 00081523 and 00961064 in the USA. Ficoll-Paque density gradient centrifugation was used to isolate peripheral blood mononuclear cells. Before DNA extraction, CD4+ and CD8+ T cells were sorted by FACS or by magnetic beads.

Comment on this clonotype: The specificity of this receptor is unknown. Qualities for individual bases were not recorded, and no much larger clone is one base off.

Sequencing was done on a sample of sorted CD4+, CD8+, or CD8+CD57+ T cells (not recorded which) from PBMCs. This chain joins TRBV10-3 to TRBJ1-2; the D segment could be TRBD1, given 6 matching bases. The clonotype originates from a human donor with aplastic anemia. The encoded CDR3 is CAISRSGGHYGYTF. The DNA sequence reads TGTGCCATCAGCCGCTCGGGGGGGCACTATGGCTACACCTTC.